This record looks at one T cell receptor beta chain sequence and its context. Its antigen is not identified. Using the 5' RACE reads, TCRdb records one entry per CDR3 protein without DNA. This sample's clone table lists hundreds of thousands of distinct CDR3 sequences. The sample belongs to a study of monozygotic twins with inflammatory bowel disease. Study-level findings and limits: Inverse Simpson values showed less TCRbeta diversity in IBD patients than in their healthy co-twins. A single strong clonotype or signal linked to IBD was not supported. Discordant twins showed the same repertoire similarity as concordant twins, possibly from limited power. Repertoires of patients may have been made more variable by differing immunosuppressive treatments.

The clonotype originates from a human donor with ulcerative colitis or Crohn's disease, or a healthy co-twin of an affected twin (not recorded which). The sequenced sample consisted of blood.

The CDR3 is CASRIGWGELFF. The chain joins TRBV7-2 to TRBJ1-4; the TCRdb call, TRBD1, lacks DNA for checking. CDR1 and CDR2 from the germline V gene are SGHTA and FQGNSA. The CDR3 contains 12 residues.